One sample yielded the 22 T cell receptor beta chains listed below, sequenced in a study of T-cell memory formation after mild COVID-19. TCRdb analysed the 5' RACE reads with MiXCR anew, one entry per CDR3 protein. Among tens of thousands of distinct CDR3 sequences listed, 9.5% to 15% were seen once. Sequences were obtained from PBMCs or a T cell subset sorted from them (not recorded which). These TCRs come from a man aged 18-30 years who had mild COVID-19 (a few samples of this study predate the infection). Cell type and time point are not known.

This clonotype has ten or more counts. J is TRBJ2-3 and V is TRBV7-6; 9 bases match TRBD2. Germline V CDR1 and CDR2: SGHVS, FNYEAQ. V lost 5 bases, J lost 4 bases, and 1 base stayed unmatched. The CDR3 runs to 13 residues. In nucleotides, the CDR3 is TGTGCCAGCAGCCGGACTAGCGCAGATACGCAGTATTTT. It specifies CASSRTSADTQYF.

The rearrangement joins TRBV5-4 to TRBJ2-1, with D perhaps given as TRBD1 or TRBD2 (6 bases each). V lost 1 base and J lost 2, with 10 bases in between. The CDR3 loop spans 15 amino acids. Germline V CDR1 and CDR2: SGHNT, YYREEE (reference sequence). This CDR3 is CASSLSGAAYNEQFF. The CDR3 region has the DNA TGTGCCAGCAGCTTGTCGGGGGCGGCCTACAATGAGCAGTTCTTC.

The J gene is TRBJ2-3, the V gene TRBV4-3, with D unclear. Germline-derived CDR1 and CDR2 are LGHNA and YSLEER. The CDR3 has 14 residues. V lost 4 bases to trimming and J lost 6 bases, with 14 bases between them. CDR3 amino acids: CASSLGPPWDTQYF. As DNA, the CDR3 is TGCGCCAGCAGCCTCGGTCCCCCTTGGGATACGCAGTATTTT.

This clonotype was observed at least ten times. V gene TRBV5-1 combines with J gene TRBJ2-1, with no clear D. V lost 0 bases, J lost 0 bases, and 7 bases lay in between. CDR3 size: 15 residues. Germline V CDR1 and CDR2: SGHRS, YFSETQ. The DNA of the CDR3 is TGCGCCAGCAGCTTGGCCCTACTCTCCTACAATGAGCAGTTCTTC. Translated, it gives CASSLALLSYNEQFF.

This clonotype came up many times. The chain links TRBV5-1 to TRBJ2-5, with 9 bases aligning to TRBD1. V lost 3 bases to trimming and J lost 3 bases; unmatched junction nucleotides: 12. The CDR3 consists of 17 residues. Germline CDR1 is SGHRS and CDR2 is YFSETQ. The CDR3 spells CASSSGRDRAFEETQYF. CDR3 nucleotides: TGCGCCAGCAGCTCAGGTCGGGACAGGGCGTTCGAAGAGACCCAGTACTTC.

This clonotype has a handful of counts. This rearrangement joins TRBV15 to TRBJ2-5, with D perhaps TRBD1 (6 bases). Trimming cost V 2 bases and J 2 bases, with 9 bases left between them. Germline V gene sequence: CDR1 LNHNV, CDR2 YYDKDF (reference sequence). The CDR3 covers 14 residues. The DNA of the CDR3 is TGTGCCACCAGCAGAACAGGGTCGCAAGAGACCCAGTACTTC. As protein: CATSRTGSQETQYF.

The chain uses TRBV24-1 and TRBJ1-1; tentative D call: TRBD1 (5 bases). CDR1 and CDR2 from the germline V gene are KGHDR and SFDVKD. This CDR3 contains 13 residues. Trimming removed 9 bases at V and 1 base at J, with 11 bases between. The CDR3 spells CATAGTENTEAFF. The CDR3, as DNA: TGTGCCACCGCCGGGACGGAGAACACTGAAGCTTTCTTT.

V usage is TRBV20-1 and J usage is TRBJ2-7; no clear D. V lost 1 base and J 3 bases, leaving 13 bases between the germline ends. Germline loops: CDR1 DFQATT, CDR2 SNEGSKA (reference sequence). This CDR3 region has 14 residues. CDR3 in amino acids: CSARARSHLYEQYF. Here the CDR3 DNA reads TGCAGTGCTAGAGCGCGGAGCCATCTCTACGAGCAGTACTTC.

This CDR3 reads CASSKDGVSTDTQYF. In nucleotides, the CDR3 is TGCGCCAGCAGCAAGGACGGAGTGAGCACAGATACGCAGTATTTT. J is TRBJ2-3 and V is TRBV5-1; D unclear. The CDR3 extends over 15 amino acids. The V gene lost 4 bases and the J gene lost 0 bases, with 12 bases spanning the gap. CDR1 is SGHRS and CDR2 is YFSETQ in the germline V gene.

This chain connects TRBV6-1 to TRBJ2-5; maybe TRBD1 (5 bases). V lost 6 bases and J 5 bases, leaving 10 bases between the germline ends. There are 12 residues in the CDR3. CDR1 is MNHNS and CDR2 is SASEGT in the germline V gene. The CDR3 region is CASRASGETQYF. The DNA for the CDR3 is TGTGCCAGCAGAGCCTCAGGGGAGACCCAGTACTTC.

The V gene is TRBV7-3, the J gene TRBJ2-3; the D call may be TRBD1 or TRBD2 (6 bases each). The CDR3 is 15 residues long. The germline V gene has CDR1 SGHTA and CDR2 FQGTGA. Trimming stripped 0 bases from V and 6 bases from J, with 13 bases between. The CDR3 nucleotides are TGTGCCAGCAGCTTAACCTGGGGGGCTGGGGATACGCAGTATTTT. Amino acid sequence: CASSLTWGAGDTQYF.

In this sample, this clonotype turned up a few times. V and J are TRBV4-1 and TRBJ1-1; D unclear. The germline V gene has CDR1 MGHRA and CDR2 YSYEKL. V gave up 4 bases and J gave up 4 bases, with 7 bases separating them. The CDR3 has 12 amino acids. CDR3 sequence reads: CASSLPSTEAFF. The CDR3, as DNA: TGCGCCAGCAGCCTGCCGAGCACTGAAGCTTTCTTT.

The chain combines TRBV12-3 or TRBV12-4 with TRBJ2-3; a weak D match, TRBD2 (5 bases). V lost 2 bases and J lost 6, with 12 bases in between. The CDR3 is 14 amino acids. The CDR3 coding sequence is TGTGCCAGCAGTTTACAGCGGCTCACCGATACGCAGTATTTT. This encodes CASSLQRLTDTQYF.

V is TRBV12-3 or TRBV12-4 and J is TRBJ1-2, with a weak D call TRBD1 (5 bases). This CDR3 is 12 amino acids long. The V end lost 7 bases, the J end lost 11 bases, and 17 bases lay between the germline ends. For the CDR3, the DNA is TGTGCCAGCACCTCCGCAGGGATGCGATACACCTTC. Translated: CASTSAGMRYTF.

This clonotype has more than one count but fewer than ten. The chain has TRBV7-6 and TRBJ2-1; tentatively, D is TRBD2 (6 bases). Germline CDR1 and CDR2: SGHVS and FNYEAQ. Trimming removed 5 bases from V and 0 bases from J, with 17 bases in between. The CDR3 runs to 17 residues. CDR3 loop: CASSPRMGGSSYNEQFF. The CDR3 nucleotides are TGTGCCAGCAGCCCACGTATGGGGGGAAGCTCCTACAATGAGCAGTTCTTC.

There are many counts of this clonotype. This chain links TRBV10-3 with TRBJ2-5, with D possibly matching TRBD2 (7 bases). Trimming stripped 5 bases from V and 2 bases from J, with 12 bases between. CDR3 length equals 14 residues. Per germline, CDR1 ENHRY and CDR2 SYGVKD. CDR3 DNA: TGTGCCATCAGTCTCGGGGGGCCACAAGAGACCCAGTACTTC. This gives the protein CAISLGGPQETQYF.

This clonotype was seen more than once but under ten times. V gene TRBV19 combines with J gene TRBJ2-1; no clear D gene. Germline assignment: CDR1 LNHDA and CDR2 SQIVND (reference sequence). The V end lost 1 base, the J end lost 6 bases, and 4 bases lay between the germline ends. The CDR3 loop spans 12 amino acids. The CDR3 region is CASSIAVNEQFF. CDR3 in DNA: TGTGCCAGTAGTATAGCGGTCAATGAGCAGTTCTTC.

A few counts support this clonotype. This chain joins TRBV6-2 or TRBV6-3 and TRBJ1-2; D uncertain. The CDR3 contains 13 residues. The germline gives CDR1 MNHEY, CDR2 SVGEGT. V was clipped by 0 bases and J by 4 bases, with 6 bases between them. The CDR3 nucleotides read TGTGCCAGCAGTTACTCGTTATCCTATGGCTACACCTTC. Residues: CASSYSLSYGYTF.

This clonotype was counted between two and nine times. The chain couples TRBV7-9 to TRBJ1-3; D is ambiguous. V was pared by 5 bases and J by 7 bases, with 15 bases between. The CDR3 totals 14 residues. Looked up from germline, CDR1 is SEHNR and CDR2 is FQNEAQ (reference sequence). For the CDR3, the DNA is TGTGCCAGCAGCCAGGTCGGGGAGTTGAACACCATATATTTT. It encodes CASSQVGELNTIYF.

This clonotype has only a few counts. The chain has TRBV4-1 and TRBJ2-7, with D possibly being TRBD2 (6 bases). This CDR3 contains 14 residues. Germline V gene sequence: CDR1 MGHRA, CDR2 YSYEKL. V dropped 0 bases and J dropped 10 bases, with 16 bases sitting between them. CDR3 DNA sequence: TGCGCCAGCAGCCAAGATCCGGGGGAGGACCGACAGTACTTC. It translates to CASSQDPGEDRQYF.

The gene calls are TRBV4-1 and TRBJ1-5, with D possibly TRBD1 on 6 matching bases. The CDR3 sequence is 15 residues long. Germline CDR1 and CDR2: MGHRA and YSYEKL. Trimming pared 1 base from V and 6 bases from J, leaving 13 bases between. CDR3 protein: CASSQGWGQGQPQHF. In nucleotides, the CDR3 is TGCGCCAGCAGCCAAGGATGGGGGCAGGGTCAGCCCCAGCATTTT.

This clonotype came up a few times. This chain links TRBV6-5 with TRBJ1-2; D unresolved. Germline CDR1 is MNHEY and CDR2 is SVGAGI. V was trimmed by 2 bases and J by 4 bases, leaving 5 bases between them. The CDR3 totals 12 residues. This CDR3 is CASSYGSYGYTF. The CDR3 coding sequence is TGTGCCAGCAGTTACGGATCCTATGGCTACACCTTC.